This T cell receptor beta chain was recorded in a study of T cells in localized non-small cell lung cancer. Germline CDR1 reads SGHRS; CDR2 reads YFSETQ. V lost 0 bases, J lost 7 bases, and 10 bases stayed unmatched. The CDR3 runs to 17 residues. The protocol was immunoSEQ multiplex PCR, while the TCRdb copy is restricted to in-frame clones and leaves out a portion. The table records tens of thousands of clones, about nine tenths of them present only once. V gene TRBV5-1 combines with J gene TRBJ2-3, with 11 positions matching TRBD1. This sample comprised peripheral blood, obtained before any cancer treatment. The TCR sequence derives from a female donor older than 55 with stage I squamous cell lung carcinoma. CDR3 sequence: CASSLGGAGTGGYTQYF. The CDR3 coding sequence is TGCGCCAGCAGCTTGGGAGGAGCCGGGACAGGGGGTTATACGCAGTATTTT.